The entry that follows covers one T cell receptor beta chain sequence. Repertoires were generated with immunoSEQ multiplex PCR, while TCRdb's copy carries only in-frame clones and drops some. This sample has about 130,000 clones, with approximately 94% found just once. The source of the sample is a study of cytomegalovirus exposure and HLA in healthy donors. This CDR3 is 13 amino acids long. Germline V gene lookup returns CDR1 SGHRS and CDR2 YFSETQ. Trimming took 5 bases from V and 2 from J, leaving 10 bases between them. The clonotype comes from a man aged 18 to 30 in good health and CMV-seropositive. Source material: PBMCs. This sequence joins TRBV5-1 and TRBJ2-5, with a weak D call TRBD1 (5 bases). The CDR3 coding sequence is TGCGCCAGCAGTGCGACAGTACAAGAGACCCAGTACTTC. This codes for CASSATVQETQYF.